The source of this T cell receptor (beta chain) is a study of T cell responses to AZD1222 COVID-19 vaccine. Using immunoSEQ multiplex PCR, the repertoire was profiled, and TCRdb retains in-frame clones only, with some absent. The sample contains around 100,000 clones, around 87% of which appear only once. The CDR3 consists of 13 residues. Trimming removed 4 bases from V and 4 bases from J, with 11 bases in between. Germline lookup yields CDR1 SGHRS and CDR2 YFSETQ. This clone was detected only once. The antigen is undetermined. Study-wide results and caveats: Seropositivity was recorded at baseline in only a handful of AZD1222 recipients. Donors in the cohort were predominantly white British and more often female, and clonal diversity was possibly underestimated.

The chain couples TRBV5-1 to TRBJ1-1; D is uncertain. This receptor was taken from an adult in good health. The material was peripheral blood, obtained on day 0 of MenACWY control vaccination. The CDR3 DNA reads TGCGCCAGCAGCCCTCGGACGGGCACTGAAGCTTTCTTT. It specifies CASSPRTGTEAFF.